This T cell receptor beta chain is from a study of PD-L1 blockade in urothelial cancer. Study context: About nine tenths of the roughly 29 patients were men with bladder-origin urothelial cancer.

V lost 1 base and J lost 4; bases outside the gene matches: 9. The CDR3 is 17 amino acids. Germline values: CDR1 SGHAT, CDR2 FQNNGV. Using immunoSEQ multiplex PCR, the repertoire was profiled, and TCRdb retains in-frame clones only, with some absent. The data hold 100,000 or so clones, with roughly nine tenths observed a single time. The sample in question was PBMCs, obtained around atezolizumab (anti-PD-L1) treatment. The chain employs TRBV11-2 and TRBJ2-1; TRBD2 aligns across 8 bases. The sequence was collected from an elderly woman with urothelial cancer. CDR3 bases: TGTGCCAGCAGCTTAGGGGAACGACTAGCGCTATACAATGAGCAGTTCTTC. The encoded protein is CASSLGERLALYNEQFF.